This TCR beta chain derives from a study of cytomegalovirus exposure and HLA in healthy donors. As concerns this clone: As yet, its antigen is unknown.

Whole-study results and caveats: TCR beta chain V- and J-gene trimming was linked, in a later analysis, to a missense variant in DCLRE1C. From TCR beta sequences, most subjects' HLA-A and HLA-B alleles were reportedly predicted accurately. Within a later analysis, the majority of CMV-associated TCR beta chains appeared HLA-restricted.

Germline V gene lookup returns CDR1 MNHEY and CDR2 SVGAGI. The V gene end was trimmed by 6 bases and the J gene end by 5 bases; junction bases not matched to a gene: 3. The CDR3 is made up of 14 amino acids. In the PCR, 60 Vbeta and 13 Jbeta primers were used. The assay was immunoSEQ multiplex PCR, and TCRdb's table has in-frame clones only and misses some. The repertoire holds 78,000 or so clones, with approximately 62% as singletons. In nominal health when sampled, donors likely had unrecorded immune exposures nonetheless. The sequence was obtained from a male donor in good health and CMV-seropositive. This chain joins TRBV6-5 and TRBJ2-2; 10 bases are a match to TRBD1. Sequencing used PBMCs. The CDR3 protein is CASRRTGGTGELFF. As DNA, the CDR3 is TGTGCCAGCAGACGGACAGGGGGGACCGGGGAGCTGTTTTTT.